Listed below are T cell receptor beta chains from one sample, sequenced in a study of cytomegalovirus exposure and HLA in healthy donors. Produced via immunoSEQ multiplex PCR; TCRdb's table is partial and in-frame only. The table lists approximately 100,000 clones, approximately 76% of them singletons. Material: PBMCs. Source of these receptors: a woman between 50 and 59 years old in good health and CMV-seropositive. The CDR3 runs from the conserved cysteine through the conserved F or W. D genes are given only for firm matches. Clone size is given for some rows only: seen once, a few or many times, or a class if the clone is expanded.

j_call,v_call,d_call,clone_size,cdr3_nt,cdr3_aa
TRBJ2-2,TRBV27,TRBD1,-,TGTGCCAGCAGTTTATGGACAGGGGGTCGGACCGGGGAGCTGTTTTTT,CASSLWTGGRTGELFF
TRBJ2-3,TRBV4-3,-,-,TGCGCCAGCAGCCGGCGCGGGATTAGTGAAGATACGCAGTATTTT,CASSRRGISEDTQYF
TRBJ1-5,TRBV5-6,-,few,TGTGCCAGCAGCTTGGCCGGAGTTTACAATCAGCCCCAGCATTTT,CASSLAGVYNQPQHF
TRBJ2-1,TRBV9,-,-,TGTGCCAGCAGCGCCTCTTCTAGCGCCCTGTTCAATGAGCAGTTCTTC,CASSASSSALFNEQFF
TRBJ1-3,TRBV5-1,-,few,TGCGCCAGCAGCTCCGGGGACAACTCTGGAAACACCATATATTTT,CASSSGDNSGNTIYF
TRBJ2-7,TRBV5-6,TRBD2,-,TGTGCCAGCACCCTCCGGGGGGGGCTTACATCCTACGAGCAGTACTTC,CASTLRGGLTSYEQYF
TRBJ2-1,TRBV7-6,TRBD2,-,TGTGCCAGCAGAGGTGATTGGACTAGCGGCCACAATGAGCAGTTCTTC,CASRGDWTSGHNEQFF
TRBJ2-1,TRBV4-1,TRBD2,-,TGCGCCAGCAGCCAGACCGTAGCGGGAGGAAACTACAATGAGCAGTTCTTC,CASSQTVAGGNYNEQFF
TRBJ2-7,TRBV7-3,-,-,TGTGCCAGCAGCCTCTCTGGACTCCCCTCCGGGCAGTACTTC,CASSLSGLPSGQYF
TRBJ1-1,TRBV18,-,-,TGTGCCAGCTCACCAACAGTCATGAACACTGAAGCTTTCTTT,CASSPTVMNTEAFF
TRBJ2-2,TRBV18,-,-,TGTGCCAGCTCCCACAGCACCGGGGAGCTGTTTTTT,CASSHSTGELFF
TRBJ1-5,TRBV28,-,few,TGTGCCAGCAATTGGGGGGTGAGCAATCAGCCCCAGCATTTT,CASNWGVSNQPQHF
TRBJ2-5,TRBV6-5,TRBD2,-,TGTGCCAGCGGGGGAGCGGGGGGGCTGGAGACCCAGTACTTC,CASGGAGGLETQYF
TRBJ1-3,TRBV4-1,-,few,TGCGCCAGTAAGGGGGTCCCCTCTGGAAACACCATATATTTT,CASKGVPSGNTIYF
TRBJ2-7,TRBV6-5,TRBD2,-,TGTGCCAGCAGTCGGGCGGGAGTCGAGCAGTACTTC,CASSRAGVEQYF
TRBJ2-7,TRBV9,TRBD1,-,TGTGCCAGCAGCGTAAAGGCGGTGTGGGGGACAGGGAACGAGCAGTACTTC,CASSVKAVWGTGNEQYF
TRBJ1-3,TRBV11-2,-,-,TGTGCCAGCAGCTCATTCAGGGCGGAAAACACCATATATTTT,CASSSFRAENTIYF
TRBJ1-1,TRBV7-6,-,-,TGTGCCAGCAGCTTAGCGGCAGGCAACACTGAAGCTTTCTTT,CASSLAAGNTEAFF
TRBJ1-3,TRBV7-2,-,few,TGTGCCAGCAGCTTAGAGGGGGTGGGGTTCGGAAACACCATATATTTT,CASSLEGVGFGNTIYF
TRBJ2-5,TRBV9,-,-,TGTGCCAGCAGCGTTTGGCGGGGTTTCCAAGAGACCCAGTACTTC,CASSVWRGFQETQYF
TRBJ2-2,TRBV7-3,TRBD2,-,TGTGCCAGCAGCCCTATAAAGGGGAGGGACACCGGGGAGCTGTTTTTT,CASSPIKGRDTGELFF
TRBJ1-2,TRBV14,TRBD1,-,TGTGCCAGCAGCCAAGATGGAAGACAGGGCAGGGGCTACACCTTC,CASSQDGRQGRGYTF
TRBJ2-1,TRBV15,-,-,TGTGCCACCAGCCCGGGAGCGGTTTACAATGAGCAGTTCTTC,CATSPGAVYNEQFF
TRBJ2-7,TRBV7-9,-,once,TGTGCCAGCAGCTCGAGCAGCGGGTACGAGCAGTACTTC,CASSSSSGYEQYF
TRBJ2-5,TRBV6-1,TRBD2,-,TGTGCCAGCAGTGACTTACTAGCGGGAGGGAGAGAGACCCAGTACTTC,CASSDLLAGGRETQYF
TRBJ2-7,TRBV2,-,-,TGTGCCAGCAGAGCAGATACAGGATTACGTTACTACGAGCAGTACTTC,CASRADTGLRYYEQYF
TRBJ2-2,TRBV10-3,TRBD2,-,TGTGCCATCAGTGAATTATCTCTAGCGGACACCGGGGAGCTGTTTTTT,CAISELSLADTGELFF
TRBJ1-2,TRBV13,TRBD1,-,TGTGCCAGCAGCTCACAGGGGCGGCTGAGTGGCTACACCTTC,CASSSQGRLSGYTF
TRBJ2-7,TRBV11-1,TRBD1,once,TGTGCCAGCAGCTTAGCGTTCGGACAGGGTGGGGAGCAGTACTTC,CASSLAFGQGGEQYF
TRBJ1-1,TRBV25-1,-,few,TGTGCCAGCAGTGAATCGGTGAACACTGAAGCTTTCTTT,CASSESVNTEAFF
TRBJ2-7,TRBV9,TRBD2,-,TGTGCCAGCAGCGTTACTAGCGGGGATACATACGAGCAGTACTTC,CASSVTSGDTYEQYF
TRBJ1-2,TRBV29-1,TRBD1,few,TGCAGCGTTGGTTTGCAGGGGGCCTCTGGCTACACCTTC,CSVGLQGASGYTF
TRBJ2-7,TRBV6-1,-,once,TGTGCCAGCAGTAACTCGGTGAGGGCCTACGAGCAGTACTTC,CASSNSVRAYEQYF
TRBJ1-2,TRBV7-2,TRBD1,-,TGTGCCAGCAGCTTAGATACGGGACAGGCGGGGGGCTACACCTTC,CASSLDTGQAGGYTF
TRBJ2-5,TRBV5-1,TRBD2,-,TGCGCCAGCAGCATCCGACTAGCGGGGGTGGAGACCCAGTACTTC,CASSIRLAGVETQYF
TRBJ2-1,TRBV6-5,-,few,TGTGCCAGCAGCCCGGTCAGGGGTTCAGTCGATGAGCAGTTCTTC,CASSPVRGSVDEQFF
TRBJ2-3,TRBV5-8,-,-,TGTGCCAGCAGCCGCGCCGCGAGCACAGATACGCAGTATTTT,CASSRAASTDTQYF
TRBJ2-7,TRBV2,-,-,TGTGCCAGCAGTAGGGGATGGGGGGTTGGACGGCAGTACTTC,CASSRGWGVGRQYF
TRBJ2-2,TRBV11-3,TRBD1,-,TGTGCCAGCAGCCAAATGGGACAGGGGGGCGGGGAGCTGTTTTTT,CASSQMGQGGGELFF
TRBJ2-7,TRBV6-5,TRBD2,-,TGTGCCAGCAGTACCCCGGGGGGGTACGAGCAGTACTTC,CASSTPGGYEQYF
TRBJ2-5,TRBV13,TRBD2,-,TGTGCCAGCAGCTCCGGGACTAGCGGAGGATTAAAAGAGACCCAGTACTTC,CASSSGTSGGLKETQYF
TRBJ2-5,TRBV5-8,TRBD2,-,TGTGCCAGCAGCCACACTAGCGTAAAAGAGACCCAGTACTTC,CASSHTSVKETQYF
TRBJ2-1,TRBV10-3,TRBD2,-,TGTGCCATCAGTGATGGCGGGAGAGGTGAGCAGTTCTTC,CAISDGGRGEQFF
TRBJ2-7,TRBV29-1,-,-,TGCAGCGTTGTCACTGGCCTCAGGGAGCAGTACTTC,CSVVTGLREQYF
TRBJ2-7,TRBV18,-,-,TGTGCCAGCTCACTAGGGGCCTTATCCTACGAGCAGTACTTC,CASSLGALSYEQYF
TRBJ2-3,TRBV5-4,TRBD2,-,TGTGCCAGCGGGGTGAGGCTAGCGGGCGGCGCAGATACGCAGTATTTT,CASGVRLAGGADTQYF
TRBJ2-6,TRBV18,-,-,TGTGCCAGCTCACCCCCAGGGAAGGCTGGGGCCAACGTCCTGACTTTC,CASSPPGKAGANVLTF
TRBJ2-5,TRBV19,-,-,TGTGCCAGTAGTTTACTTCACCGGGACAACCAAGAGACCCAGTACTTC,CASSLLHRDNQETQYF
TRBJ2-5,TRBV6-1,-,-,TGTGCTATCAGCAGTGAGGCCGGGGTGGAGACCCAGTACTTC,CAISSEAGVETQYF